What follows are 31 T cell receptor beta chains derived from one specimen sequenced in a study of shared clonotypes between healthy human individuals (dated by TCRdb to 2018 to 2020). Receptor libraries were prepared by the immunoSEQ multiplex PCR assay. The immuneACCESS repertoire file appears here via TCRdb, limited to in-frame rearrangements. These files lack a portion of the clones; in checked studies, under half of the deficit traces to unresolved V genes, and the cause of the others is not known. The sample table contains around 2.1 million clones; only one count was recorded for approximately 96% of them. The top ten clonotypes cover roughly 0.13% of the sample. The sequencing sample was made of naive CD4+ T cells sorted from blood. What the cell subset or site label conveys for this sample: CD45RA+ positively selected. The source of these receptors is a man aged 18-30 years in good health.

The V call is TRBV10-3, the J call TRBJ2-5, with TRBD2 matching over 7 bases. This CDR3 comprises 14 residues. Trimming took 11 bases from V and 8 from J; bases not matched to a gene: 17. From germline, CDR1 is ENHRY and CDR2 SYGVKD. CDR3 sequence: CAALGERDSGTQYF. In DNA, the CDR3 is TGTGCCGCCCTTGGGGAGCGGGACTCGGGAACCCAGTACTTC.

The rearrangement links TRBV10-1 to TRBJ2-7; 11 bases align to TRBD2. The germline CDR1 and CDR2 sequences are WNHNN and SYGVQD (reference sequence). Unmatched junction bases numbered 1, after V lost 0 bases and J lost 3 bases. CDR3 length: 15 amino acids. CDR3 amino acids: CASSESGLAVYEQYF. DNA for the CDR3: TGCGCCAGCAGTGAGTCGGGACTAGCGGTCTACGAGCAGTACTTC.

Details on this clone: Other nucleotide sequences in the sample specify the same CDR3. The V gene is TRBV9, the J gene TRBJ2-2; 8 bases align to TRBD2. This CDR3 comprises 16 residues. Germline lookup yields CDR1 SGDLS and CDR2 YYNGEE. Trimming removed 0 bases from V and 3 bases from J; junction bases left unmatched: 4. Here the CDR3 reads CASSVAGRADTGELFF. In DNA form, the CDR3 reads TGTGCCAGCAGCGTAGCCGGGAGGGCCGACACCGGGGAGCTGTTTTTT.

The rearrangement links TRBV30 to TRBJ1-2, with TRBD1 identical over 9 bases. Germline V lookup: CDR1 GTSNPN, CDR2 SVGIG (reference sequence). This CDR3 contains 15 residues. With 5 bases clipped from V and 8 bases from J, the junction kept 15 bases outside the gene matches. The CDR3, as DNA: TGTGCCTGGGCACCACAGGGGGCGGGGGTGCGCGGCTACACCTTC. Amino acid sequence: CAWAPQGAGVRGYTF.

The rearrangement links TRBV6-1 to TRBJ1-5; D unclear. Germline V gives CDR1 MNHNS, CDR2 SASEGT. CDR3 size: 13 residues. V was trimmed by 4 bases and J by 4 bases, leaving 8 bases between them. Written as DNA, the CDR3 is TGTGCCAGCAGTGTTGCGTTTAATCAGCCCCAGCATTTT. Encoded protein: CASSVAFNQPQHF.

V and J are TRBV4-1 and TRBJ1-3; tentative D call: TRBD1 (5 bases). The CDR3 extends over 16 amino acids. V lost 3 bases and J lost 0, with 12 bases in between. The V gene's germline CDR1 is MGHRA and CDR2 YSYEKL. The CDR3 region is CASSQTETTSGNTIYF. CDR3 DNA: TGCGCCAGCAGCCAGACAGAGACAACCTCTGGAAACACCATATATTTT.

The chain employs TRBV28 and TRBJ1-6; D is perhaps TRBD1 (5 bases). V was pared by 5 bases and J by 12 bases, with 20 bases between. The CDR3 is 15 residues long. Germline V gene sequence: CDR1 MDHEN, CDR2 SYDVKM. The CDR3: CASSGAGGWIEPLHF. CDR3 coding DNA: TGTGCCAGCAGTGGGGCCGGGGGATGGATTGAACCCCTCCACTTT.

On this clone itself: The sample carries other DNA sequences with the same CDR3. The chain carries TRBV28 and TRBJ2-5; 14 nucleotides line up with TRBD2. Germline CDR1 and CDR2: MDHEN and SYDVKM. V lost 5 bases to trimming and J lost 5 bases; unmatched junction nucleotides: 4. This CDR3 comprises 15 residues. The CDR3 loop is CASSPGLAGVETQYF. Here the CDR3 DNA reads TGTGCCAGCAGTCCGGGACTAGCGGGGGTGGAGACCCAGTACTTC.

V gene TRBV7-3 combines with J gene TRBJ1-6, with 8 bases fitting TRBD1. Germline trimming cut 5 bases from V and 0 bases from J; bases unmatched to any gene: 12. Germline-derived CDR1 and CDR2 are SGHTA and FQGTGA. This CDR3 contains 19 residues. The CDR3 sequence: CASSREAGGFSSYNSPLHF. The CDR3 DNA is TGTGCCAGCAGCCGGGAGGCAGGGGGCTTCAGCTCCTATAATTCACCCCTCCACTTT.

The V call is TRBV19, the J call TRBJ1-4, with D possibly being TRBD1 (5 bases). Between the trimmed V and J ends, which lost 6 bases and 0 bases, there was a span of 11 bases. The CDR3 is 15 amino acids. The germline V gene has CDR1 LNHDA and CDR2 SQIVND (reference sequence). The CDR3 nucleotides are TGTGCCAGTAGGGAAGACAGAGCAACTAATGAAAAACTGTTTTTT. Translated, it gives CASREDRATNEKLFF.

The chain joins TRBV7-8 to TRBJ1-2; tentatively, D is TRBD1 (5 bases). The CDR3 consists of 15 residues. Trimming pared 3 bases from V and 6 bases from J, leaving 17 bases between. Germline-derived CDR1 and CDR2 are SGHVS and FQNEAQ. Here the CDR3 reads CASSFIRRGDHGYTF. Here the CDR3 DNA reads TGTGCCAGCAGCTTTATCCGACGCGGGGACCATGGCTACACCTTC.

The V gene is TRBV19, the J gene TRBJ2-2; D gene ambiguous. V lost 4 bases, J lost 6 bases, and 9 bases lay in between. The CDR3 spans 13 residues. CDR1 is LNHDA and CDR2 is SQIVND in the germline V gene (reference sequence). DNA of the CDR3: TGTGCCAGTAGTAATCCCTTACCCGGGGAGCTGTTTTTT. Translated, it gives CASSNPLPGELFF.

The chain has TRBV4-3 and TRBJ2-6; 8 bases match TRBD1. Germline assignment: CDR1 LGHNA and CDR2 YSLEER. This CDR3 is built from 18 residues. After removal of 7 bases from V and 3 bases from J, the junction contained 14 bases not matched to a gene. The CDR3 protein is CASTSFADRAFGANVLTF. In nucleotides, the CDR3 is TGCGCCAGCACCTCTTTCGCGGACAGGGCGTTTGGGGCCAACGTCCTGACTTTC.

Concerning this clone itself: The same CDR3 is also encoded by other DNA sequences in this sample. The chain uses TRBV6-5 and TRBJ1-1, with a weak D call TRBD1 (5 bases). CDR1 is MNHEY, CDR2 SVGAGI, per germline. This CDR3 has 13 residues. The V end was cut by 9 bases, the J end by 0 bases, with 11 bases between. The CDR3 bases are TGTGCCAGTCGCAGGGCTCTGAACACTGAAGCTTTCTTT. It is translated as CASRRALNTEAFF.

The rearrangement joins TRBV6-5 to TRBJ2-2, with D possibly TRBD1 on 6 matching bases. The CDR3 has 15 residues. Per the germline V gene, CDR1 is MNHEY and CDR2 is SVGAGI. The germline V and J ends were trimmed by 0 bases and 4 bases, with 9 bases remaining between them. The CDR3 DNA reads as TGTGCCAGCAGTTACTCAGGGGGTGGCACCGGGGAGCTGTTTTTT. It specifies CASSYSGGGTGELFF.

The chain carries TRBV7-2 and TRBJ1-5; TRBD1 might be the D (6 bases). Germline assignment: CDR1 SGHTA and CDR2 FQGNSA. The CDR3 has 14 amino acids. V lost 7 bases to trimming and J lost 2 bases, with 12 bases between them. The CDR3 DNA follows: TGTGCCAGCAATTGGGAGGGGGGCAATCAGCCCCAGCATTTT. Translation: CASNWEGGNQPQHF.

With regard to this clone: The junction differs from germline at one of its ends, possibly a read error. The chain combines TRBV2 with TRBJ2-3; the match to TRBD2 covers 13 bases. Germline V lookup: CDR1 SNHLY, CDR2 FYNNEI. This CDR3 contains 16 residues. As DNA, the CDR3 is TGTGCCAGCAGTACTAGCGGGAGGGCCAGTGCAGATGCGCAGTATTTT. Its protein is CASSTSGRASADAQYF.

J is TRBJ2-2 and V is TRBV28; no firm D call. V shed 6 bases and J shed 2 bases, with 1 base lying between them. CDR1 is MDHEN and CDR2 is SYDVKM in the germline V gene. The CDR3 extends over 11 amino acids. The chain's CDR3 is CASSNTGELFF. The CDR3 DNA sequence: TGTGCCAGCAGCAACACCGGGGAGCTGTTTTTT.

J is TRBJ1-2 and V is TRBV13, with TRBD1 matching over 7 bases. V trimming: 5 bases; J trimming: 6 bases; junction bases outside the gene matches: 12. Germline V lookup: CDR1 PRHDT, CDR2 FYEKMQ (reference sequence). The CDR3 loop spans 15 amino acids. The CDR3 sequence is CASSRGGIRGHGYTF. The CDR3 DNA is TGTGCCAGCAGCCGAGGAGGTATAAGGGGGCATGGCTACACCTTC. Together with reference TRBV13 and TRBJ1-2, the CDR3 gives the full variable domain: AAGVIQSPRHLIKEKRETATLKCYPIPRHDTVYWYQQGPGQDPQFLISFYEKMQSDKGSIPDRFSAQQFSDYHSELNMSSLELGDSALYFCASSRGGIRGHGYTFGSGTRLTVV.

The chain is built from TRBV18 and TRBJ1-5; D possibly corresponds to TRBD1 (6 bases). This CDR3 comprises 15 residues. V was cut by 6 bases and J by 7 bases, with 19 bases left in between. The germline V gene has CDR1 KGHSH and CDR2 LQKENI. The CDR3 loop is CASSLRGRGDQPQHF. The CDR3 DNA sequence: TGTGCCAGCTCGCTCAGGGGTCGTGGAGACCAGCCCCAGCATTTT.

The chain joins TRBV15 to TRBJ1-2; D may be TRBD1 (6 bases). The CDR3 is 13 residues long. V was clipped by 0 bases and J by 12 bases, with 14 bases between them. CDR1 and CDR2 (germline): LNHNV, YYDKDF (reference sequence). The CDR3: CATSRDVVDSNTF. The CDR3 region has the DNA TGTGCCACCAGCAGAGATGTCGTGGACAGCAACACCTTC. The full variable domain, its missing parts supplied by reference TRBV15 and TRBJ1-2, is DAMVIQNPRYQVTQFGKPVTLSCSQTLNHNVMYWYQQKSSQAPKLLFHYYDKDFNNEADTPDNFQSRRPNTSFCFLDIRSPGLGDTAMYLCATSRDVVDSNTFGSGTRLTVV.

The chain couples TRBV5-4 to TRBJ1-2, with D possibly TRBD1 on 6 matching bases. Trimming shortened V by 4 bases and J by 4 bases, and 17 bases separated the two germline ends. The CDR3 runs 15 residues. Germline V gene sequence: CDR1 SGHNT, CDR2 YYREEE (reference sequence). CDR3 coding DNA: TGTGCCAGCAGCCCCGATCCGACAGGCACCTATGGCTACACCTTC. This codes for CASSPDPTGTYGYTF. The full variable domain, with the rest looked up from reference TRBV5-4 and TRBJ1-2, is ETGVTQSPTHLIKTRGQQVTLRCSSQSGHNTVSWYQQALGQGPQFIFQYYREEENGRGNFPPRFSGLQFPNYSSELNVNALELDDSALYLCASSPDPTGTYGYTFGSGTRLTVV.

This CDR3 reads CASGSGQSYNSPLHF. CDR3 sequence (DNA): TGTGCTAGTGGTTCGGGACAGTCCTATAATTCACCCCTCCACTTT. V gene TRBV12-5 combines with J gene TRBJ1-6; TRBD1 matches at 7 bases. The CDR3 spans 15 residues. The V and J ends lost 4 bases and 1 base, in that order; junction bases with no gene match: 1. Germline values: CDR1 LGHNT, CDR2 FRNRAP.

The chain uses TRBV18 and TRBJ1-1; D not certain. Trimming shortened V by 2 bases and J by 1 base, and 8 bases separated the two germline ends. The CDR3 runs to 14 residues. The germline V gene has CDR1 KGHSH and CDR2 LQKENI. Written as DNA, the CDR3 is TGTGCCAGCTCACCAATAGGCTGGAACACTGAAGCTTTCTTT. Its translation is CASSPIGWNTEAFF. Full variable domain (outside the CDR3, taken from reference TRBV18 and TRBJ1-1): NAGVMQNPRHLVRRRGQEARLRCSPMKGHSHVYWYRQLPEEGLKFMVYLQKENIIDESGMPKERFSAEFPKEGPSILRIQQVVRGDSAAYFCASSPIGWNTEAFFGQGTRLTVV.

This clone was recorded once. The chain combines TRBV2 with TRBJ1-5; 8 bases match TRBD1. V lost 7 bases to trimming and J lost 0 bases; unmatched junction nucleotides: 2. Germline V gene data show CDR1 as SNHLY and CDR2 as FYNNEI. The CDR3 extends over 14 amino acids. The CDR3: CASNRGNSNQPQHF. CDR3 DNA sequence: TGTGCCAGCAACAGGGGGAATAGCAATCAGCCCCAGCATTTT.

The chain carries TRBV7-8 and TRBJ2-7; TRBD1 might be the D (6 bases). This CDR3 has 13 amino acids. Germline loops: CDR1 SGHVS, CDR2 FQNEAQ. The germline V and J ends were trimmed by 7 bases and 9 bases, with 19 bases remaining between them. As DNA, the CDR3 is TGTGCCAGCACCCAGAATGCCAGGGGTCGGCAGTACTTC. Encoded protein: CASTQNARGRQYF.

This rearrangement joins TRBV11-2 to TRBJ2-7; TRBD2 matches 8 bases. The CDR3 spans 17 residues. The junction had 11 bases not matched to a gene; V was cut back by 4 bases and J by 0 bases. Germline CDR1 reads SGHAT; CDR2 reads FQNNGV. The CDR3 here is CASSWASGGPSSYEQYF. The CDR3 nucleotides read TGTGCCAGCAGCTGGGCCAGCGGGGGTCCTTCCTCCTACGAGCAGTACTTC.

On this clone: Other nucleotide sequences from this sample produce the same CDR3. The chain joins TRBV27 to TRBJ1-1; D is unresolved. Looked up from germline, CDR1 is MNHEY and CDR2 is SMNVEV (reference sequence). V lost 9 bases and J lost 4, with 12 bases in between. The CDR3 covers 12 residues. The CDR3 region has the DNA TGTGCCAGTTCTAGATGGGGCACTGAAGCTTTCTTT. Translation gives CASSRWGTEAFF.

The chain combines TRBV6-1 with TRBJ1-1, with D perhaps matching TRBD1 (6 bases). The germline V gene has CDR1 MNHNS and CDR2 SASEGT. The CDR3 contains 15 residues. The V end was cut by 3 bases, the J end by 1 base, with 12 bases between. Written as DNA, the CDR3 is TGTGCCAGCAGTGAGCAGGGGATGGGGAACACTGAAGCTTTCTTT. As protein: CASSEQGMGNTEAFF.

This chain joins TRBV10-3 and TRBJ2-5, with D perhaps TRBD1 (6 bases). The CDR3 contains 13 residues. Germline V gene lookup returns CDR1 ENHRY and CDR2 SYGVKD. V lost 7 bases and J 1 base, leaving 10 bases between the germline ends. The CDR3 DNA sequence: TGTGCCATCAATCAGGGGATCCAAGAGACCCAGTACTTC. Its translation: CAINQGIQETQYF.

The chain joins TRBV15 to TRBJ2-7, with D tentatively TRBD1 or TRBD2 (6 bases each). Per the germline V gene, CDR1 is LNHNV and CDR2 is YYDKDF (reference sequence). CDR3 length: 15 amino acids. V was clipped by 0 bases and J by 6 bases, with 15 bases between them. The CDR3, as DNA: TGTGCCACCAGCAGAGATATGGGGGGCAAGGGCGAGCAGTACTTC. Residues: CATSRDMGGKGEQYF.